Following are 28 T cell receptor beta chains from one sample sequenced in a study of blood T cell repertoires in COVID-19. Profiling relied on immunoSEQ multiplex PCR, and the TCRdb table lists in-frame clones only, not all of them. Altogether nearly 300,000 clones are present, 84% being singletons, with the ten largest covering roughly 1.6%. Source material: peripheral blood. The receptors originated from a human donor with COVID-19, enrolled during active disease. The donor label of this sample is uncertain.

This clone was observed a handful of times. The J gene is TRBJ1-6, the V gene TRBV30; possibly TRBD1 for D (5 bases). The CDR3 loop spans 13 amino acids. The V end lost 8 bases, the J end lost 3 bases, and 11 bases lay between the germline ends. In germline, CDR1 is GTSNPN, CDR2 SVGIG (reference sequence). The CDR3 spells CAGRDYYNSPLHF. CDR3 DNA: TGTGCCGGCCGGGACTACTATAATTCACCCCTCCACTTT.

The chain joins TRBV20-1 to TRBJ1-2, with TRBD1 matching 8 bases. The CDR3 has 14 amino acids. J gave up 4 bases and V 3 bases, and 7 bases lay outside the gene matches. CDR1 is DFQATT and CDR2 is SNEGSKA in the germline V gene (reference sequence). CDR3 DNA: TGCAGTGCTAGTATCTCAGGGGGCGGCTATGGCTACACCTTC. As protein: CSASISGGGYGYTF.

The chain has TRBV5-1 and TRBJ1-1; D gene uncertain. The CDR3 totals 15 residues. The V and J ends lost 0 bases and 1 base respectively, with 10 bases between them. From germline, CDR1 is SGHRS and CDR2 YFSETQ. The CDR3 DNA is TGCGCCAGCAGCTTGGGGCCGGGTGGGAACACTGAAGCTTTCTTT. The encoded protein is CASSLGPGGNTEAFF. The whole variable domain, filled in from reference TRBV5-1 and TRBJ1-1, reads KAGVTQTPRYLIKTRGQQVTLSCSPISGHRSVSWYQQTPGQGLQFLFEYFSETQRNKGNFPGRFSGRQFSNSRSEMNVSTLELGDSALYLCASSLGPGGNTEAFFGQGTRLTVV.

This chain uses TRBV10-1 with TRBJ1-5, with TRBD1 matching over 10 bases. The CDR3 contains 15 residues. Germline CDR1 reads WNHNN; CDR2 reads SYGVQD (reference sequence). V trimming: 3 bases; J trimming: 4 bases; junction bases outside the gene matches: 3. CDR3 nucleotide sequence: TGCGCCAGCAGTGATGACAGGGGGCGGAATCAGCCCCAGCATTTT. Its translation is CASSDDRGRNQPQHF.

The chain uses TRBV30 and TRBJ2-3, with D possibly being TRBD2 (5 bases). CDR3 size: 15 residues. V was shortened by 4 bases and J by 6 bases, with 20 bases between the two germline ends. Germline-derived CDR1 and CDR2 are GTSNPN and SVGIG (reference sequence). CDR3 sequence: CAWKALTAGIDTQYF. In DNA, the CDR3 is TGTGCCTGGAAAGCTTTGACGGCGGGCATCGATACGCAGTATTTT.

CDR3 DNA sequence: TGTGCCACAACAACAGGGTACGGCAATCAGCCCCAGCATTTT. Protein sequence: CATTTGYGNQPQHF. The chain is built from TRBV19 and TRBJ1-5, with D perhaps TRBD1 (6 bases). The ends were cut back, 10 bases at V and 2 bases at J, with 15 bases in the middle. Germline V CDR1 and CDR2: LNHDA, SQIVND (reference sequence). The CDR3 is made up of 14 amino acids.

The V gene is TRBV7-2, the J gene TRBJ1-2; D not resolved. From germline, CDR1 is SGHTA and CDR2 FQGNSA. This CDR3 contains 14 residues. V lost 1 base, J lost 3 bases, and 9 bases lay in between. The CDR3 region has the DNA TGTGCCAGCAGCTTAGGGCCCATGTACTATGGCTACACCTTC. Protein: CASSLGPMYYGYTF.

The J gene is TRBJ2-5, the V gene TRBV10-3; the D gene is possibly TRBD2 (5 bases). The germline gives CDR1 ENHRY, CDR2 SYGVKD. The V end lost 6 bases, the J end lost 2 bases, and 13 bases lay between the germline ends. The CDR3 has 14 residues. CDR3 amino acids: CAISQPPGQETQYF. The CDR3, as DNA: TGTGCCATCAGCCAACCCCCGGGACAAGAGACCCAGTACTTC.

This clone was found once. The rearrangement links TRBV5-1 to TRBJ2-2, with D unresolved. The CDR3 consists of 16 residues. The germline gives CDR1 SGHRS, CDR2 YFSETQ. V dropped 2 bases and J dropped 9 bases, with 20 bases sitting between them. The CDR3 here is CASSFLAEVPLRELFF. CDR3 nucleotide sequence: TGCGCCAGCAGCTTTTTGGCAGAGGTCCCCCTTAGGGAGCTGTTTTTT. Looking up the rest from reference TRBV5-1 and TRBJ2-2 gives the full variable domain: KAGVTQTPRYLIKTRGQQVTLSCSPISGHRSVSWYQQTPGQGLQFLFEYFSETQRNKGNFPGRFSGRQFSNSRSEMNVSTLELGDSALYLCASSFLAEVPLRELFFGEGSRLTVL.

The V gene is TRBV28, the J gene TRBJ1-2; 7 nucleotides agree with TRBD1. CDR1 is MDHEN, CDR2 SYDVKM, per germline. V was pared by 3 bases and J by 6 bases, with 7 bases of the junction left unmatched. This CDR3 has 14 residues. The CDR3 sequence: CASSFNRGFHGYTF. The CDR3 DNA reads TGTGCCAGCAGTTTCAACAGGGGATTCCATGGCTACACCTTC.

This clone turned up a few times. Other DNA sequences within the sample encode an identical CDR3. The chain joins TRBV15 to TRBJ1-2; TRBD1 matches 9 bases. With V trimmed by 3 bases and J by 5 bases, 7 bases remained unmatched. CDR1 and CDR2 from the germline V gene are LNHNV and YYDKDF (reference sequence). The CDR3 covers 15 residues. CDR3 bases: TGTGCCACCAGCAGTGGACAGGGGCTGGGGTATGGCTACACCTTC. Its protein is CATSSGQGLGYGYTF.

J is TRBJ2-5 and V is TRBV28; D might be TRBD2 (5 bases). CDR3 size: 12 residues. Trimming shortened V by 3 bases and J by 9 bases, and 11 bases separated the two germline ends. CDR1 and CDR2 from the germline V gene are MDHEN and SYDVKM. CDR3 sequence (DNA): TGTGCCAGCAGTTTGTCCCTCGGGGCCCAGTACTTC. Residues: CASSLSLGAQYF. Full variable domain (outside the CDR3, taken from reference TRBV28 and TRBJ2-5): DVKVTQSSRYLVKRTGEKVFLECVQDMDHENMFWYRQDPGLGLRLIYFSYDVKMKEKGDIPEGYSVSREKKERFSLILESASTNQTSMYLCASSLSLGAQYFGPGTRLLVL.

The V call is TRBV4-2, the J call TRBJ2-2; 9 positions match TRBD2. Germline values: CDR1 LGHNA, CDR2 YNFKEQ. Trimming cost V 3 bases and J 5 bases; bases outside gene matches: 4. The CDR3 covers 15 residues. The CDR3 DNA follows: TGTGCCAGCAGCCAGCGGGAGGGCTGGACCGGGGAGCTGTTTTTT. It encodes CASSQREGWTGELFF.

This clone was observed once. The chain links TRBV4-3 to TRBJ2-5, with TRBD1 as a possible D gene (6 bases). The germline V gene encodes CDR1 LGHNA and CDR2 YSLEER. The CDR3 has 14 amino acids. V lost 4 bases to trimming and J lost 5 bases, with 14 bases between them. The CDR3 bases are TGCGCCAGCAGCCCGGGACACGAGGCGGAGACCCAGTACTTC. This codes for CASSPGHEAETQYF.

The J gene is TRBJ2-7, the V gene TRBV2, with TRBD1 identical over 8 bases. V lost 5 bases to trimming and J lost 1 base; unmatched junction nucleotides: 4. This CDR3 contains 14 residues. Germline V CDR1 and CDR2: SNHLY, FYNNEI. The CDR3 DNA reads TGTGCCAGCAGTACGGGACAGGCGTCCTACGAGCAGTACTTC. Its protein is CASSTGQASYEQYF.

On this clone: One end of the junction varies from germline; a read error may be responsible. The V call is TRBV5-1, the J call TRBJ2-7, with TRBD2 as a possible D gene (5 bases). CDR1 is SGHRS, CDR2 YFSETQ, per germline. The CDR3 loop spans 16 amino acids. The CDR3 loop reads CASSPTGGLLSNEQYF. CDR3 bases: TGCGCCAGCAGCCCGACCGGCGGACTCCTCTCCAACGAGCAGTACTTC.

This rearrangement joins TRBV5-5 to TRBJ2-2, with a possible D match to TRBD1 (5 bases). Per the germline V gene, CDR1 is SGHKS and CDR2 is YYEKEE (reference sequence). V was cut by 1 base and J by 5 bases, with 15 bases left in between. This CDR3 comprises 16 residues. The CDR3 DNA reads as TGTGCCAGCAGCTTGTGGGCGACAGACGGGACCGGGGAGCTGTTTTTT. This translates into CASSLWATDGTGELFF.

This clone was observed once. The rearrangement joins TRBV9 to TRBJ2-3; 11 bases map to TRBD2. Trimming at V came to 1 base and at J to 6 bases, leaving 7 bases not matched to a gene. Germline V gene data show CDR1 as SGDLS and CDR2 as YYNGEE. This CDR3 region has 16 residues. CDR3 in amino acids: CASSVTSGRNMDTQYF. The CDR3 region has the DNA TGTGCCAGCAGCGTAACTAGCGGGAGAAATATGGATACGCAGTATTTT.

The chain carries TRBV27 and TRBJ2-1; 9 bases fit TRBD2. The V gene end was trimmed by 4 bases and the J gene end by 6 bases; junction bases not matched to a gene: 13. This CDR3 spans 17 amino acids. Per germline, CDR1 MNHEY and CDR2 SMNVEV (reference sequence). Written as DNA, the CDR3 is TGTGCCAGCAGTTCCCTTCGCGGGGGGGGTCGAGTCAATGAGCAGTTCTTC. Its translation is CASSSLRGGGRVNEQFF.

This chain joins TRBV6-5 and TRBJ2-1; 8 bases line up with TRBD2. Germline loops: CDR1 MNHEY, CDR2 SVGAGI. CDR3 length: 15 amino acids. This CDR3 reads CGTSGGPGGQNEQFF. The CDR3 DNA reads as TGTGGCACAAGTGGCGGGCCGGGAGGGCAGAATGAGCAGTTCTTC.

The DNA for the CDR3 is TGCGCCAGCAGCCTTGGGACTCCCGCTAACTATGGCTACACCTTC. Protein: CASSLGTPANYGYTF. The rearrangement links TRBV4-1 to TRBJ1-2; tentative D call: TRBD1 (5 bases). The ends were cut back, 4 bases at V and 0 bases at J, with 12 bases in the middle. Germline V gene sequence: CDR1 MGHRA, CDR2 YSYEKL. The CDR3 runs to 15 residues.

The rearrangement links TRBV6-5 to TRBJ2-1; maybe TRBD1 (5 bases). Germline lookup yields CDR1 MNHEY and CDR2 SVGAGI. This CDR3 is built from 14 residues. V was pared by 7 bases and J by 5 bases, with 15 bases between. The CDR3 DNA reads as TGTGCCAGCACTCTAGAGACAGTTGACAATGAGCAGTTCTTC. This gives the protein CASTLETVDNEQFF.

The chain is built from TRBV28 and TRBJ2-2; TRBD2 is a possible D gene (6 bases). Germline CDR1 and CDR2: MDHEN and SYDVKM. V dropped 8 bases and J dropped 3 bases, with 13 bases sitting between them. This CDR3 region has 14 residues. The CDR3 DNA reads TGTGCCAGCTACGGCGGGACCTACACCGGGGAGCTGTTTTTT. The encoded protein is CASYGGTYTGELFF. Combining the CDR3 with reference TRBV28 and TRBJ2-2 gives the whole variable domain DVKVTQSSRYLVKRTGEKVFLECVQDMDHENMFWYRQDPGLGLRLIYFSYDVKMKEKGDIPEGYSVSREKKERFSLILESASTNQTSMYLCASYGGTYTGELFFGEGSRLTVL.

The chain employs TRBV6-2 or TRBV6-3 and TRBJ2-3, with 9 bases that match TRBD1. The CDR3 length is 17 residues. V was pared by 2 bases and J by 4 bases, with 10 bases of the junction left unmatched. The germline gives CDR1 MNHEY, CDR2 SVGEGT. The CDR3 DNA reads TGTGCCAGCAGTTACACCACCGGGACAGGGCCCGCAGATACGCAGTATTTT. It specifies CASSYTTGTGPADTQYF.

V gene TRBV5-1 combines with J gene TRBJ1-2; D is undetermined. This CDR3 comprises 14 residues. CDR1 is SGHRS, CDR2 YFSETQ, per germline. V gave up 0 bases and J gave up 5 bases, with 11 bases separating them. CDR3 sequence: CASSLGNREYGYTF. In nucleotides, the CDR3 is TGCGCCAGCAGCTTGGGCAATCGGGAATATGGCTACACCTTC. The variable domain in full, with the rest retrieved from reference TRBV5-1 and TRBJ1-2, is KAGVTQTPRYLIKTRGQQVTLSCSPISGHRSVSWYQQTPGQGLQFLFEYFSETQRNKGNFPGRFSGRQFSNSRSEMNVSTLELGDSALYLCASSLGNREYGYTFGSGTRLTVV.

With regard to this clone: Mismatch with germline at one junction end may stem from a read error. The chain carries TRBV7-7 and TRBJ2-5; 10 bases fit TRBD2. The germline V gene has CDR1 SSHAT and CDR2 FNYEAQ (reference sequence). The CDR3 consists of 16 residues. In DNA form, the CDR3 reads TGTGCTAGCAGCCCTATAGCGGGAGGCGGGGTAGAGACCCAGTACTTC. Translating gives CASSPIAGGGVETQYF. Filled out from reference TRBV7-7 and TRBJ2-5, the complete variable domain reads GAGVSQSPRYKVTKRGQDVTLRCDPISSHATLYWYQQALGQGPEFLTYFNYEAQPDKSGLPSDRFSAERPEGSISTLTIQRTEQRDSAMYRCASSPIAGGGVETQYFGPGTRLLVL.

This clone showed up just once. The CDR3 region has the DNA TGTGCCAGCAGGGCCCTCACAGATACGCAGTATTTT. Translating it yields CASRALTDTQYF. The gene calls are TRBV21-1 and TRBJ2-3; TRBD1, the D gene given by the table, was not confirmed from the DNA. TRBV21-1 is a documented pseudogene. The CDR3 spans 12 residues.

This chain connects TRBV30 to TRBJ2-5; D is unresolved. CDR1 is GTSNPN, CDR2 SVGIG, per germline (reference sequence). Trimming shortened V by 0 bases and J by 3 bases, and 11 bases separated the two germline ends. This CDR3 has 14 amino acids. CDR3 DNA sequence: TGTGCCTGGAGTGTCTCAGGTTCGAAAGAGACCCAGTACTTC. Protein sequence: CAWSVSGSKETQYF.